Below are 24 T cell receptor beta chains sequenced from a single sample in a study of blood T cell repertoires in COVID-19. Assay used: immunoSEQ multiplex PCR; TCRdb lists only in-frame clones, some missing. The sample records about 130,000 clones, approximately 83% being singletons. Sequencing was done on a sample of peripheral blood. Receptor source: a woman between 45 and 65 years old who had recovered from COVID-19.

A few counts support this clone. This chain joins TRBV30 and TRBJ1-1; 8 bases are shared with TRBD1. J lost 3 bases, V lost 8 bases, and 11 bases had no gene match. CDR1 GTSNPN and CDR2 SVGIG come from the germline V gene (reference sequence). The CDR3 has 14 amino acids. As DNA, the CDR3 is TGTGCCCGGACCCCAGGGGGCGAATACACTGAAGCTTTCTTT. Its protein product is CARTPGGEYTEAFF.

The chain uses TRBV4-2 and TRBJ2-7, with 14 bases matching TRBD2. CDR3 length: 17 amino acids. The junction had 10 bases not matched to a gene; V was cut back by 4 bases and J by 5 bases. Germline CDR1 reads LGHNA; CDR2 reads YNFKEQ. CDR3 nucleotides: TGTGCCAGCAGCCCTAGACTAGCGGGGGGGGCCGGAGACGAGCAGTACTTC. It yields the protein CASSPRLAGGAGDEQYF.

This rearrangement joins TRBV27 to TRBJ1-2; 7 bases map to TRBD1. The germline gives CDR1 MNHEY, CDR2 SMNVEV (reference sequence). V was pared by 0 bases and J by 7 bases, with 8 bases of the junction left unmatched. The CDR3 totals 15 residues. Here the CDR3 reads CASSLSIGGASGYTF. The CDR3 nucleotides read TGTGCCAGCAGTTTATCGATAGGGGGCGCCTCTGGCTACACCTTC.

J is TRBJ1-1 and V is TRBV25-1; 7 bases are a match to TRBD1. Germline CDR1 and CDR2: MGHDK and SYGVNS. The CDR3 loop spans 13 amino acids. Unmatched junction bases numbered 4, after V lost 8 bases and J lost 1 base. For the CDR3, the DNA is TGTGCCAGCGAAGGACAGGCGAACACTGAAGCTTTCTTT. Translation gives CASEGQANTEAFF.

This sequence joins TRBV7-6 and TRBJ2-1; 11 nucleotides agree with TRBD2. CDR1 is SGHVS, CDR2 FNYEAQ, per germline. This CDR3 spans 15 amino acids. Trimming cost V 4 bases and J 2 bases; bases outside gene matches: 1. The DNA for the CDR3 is TGTGCCAGCAGCTCGACTAGCGGGGCCTACAATGAGCAGTTCTTC. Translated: CASSSTSGAYNEQFF.

CDR3 loop: CASPEMGPPPPGYTF. Here the CDR3 DNA reads TGTGCCAGCCCGGAGATGGGTCCCCCACCGCCGGGCTACACCTTC. The chain uses TRBV27 and TRBJ1-2; unclear D gene. This CDR3 has 15 residues. With 8 bases removed from V and 8 bases from J, the gap between germline ends came to 24 bases. Germline V gene sequence: CDR1 MNHEY, CDR2 SMNVEV (reference sequence).

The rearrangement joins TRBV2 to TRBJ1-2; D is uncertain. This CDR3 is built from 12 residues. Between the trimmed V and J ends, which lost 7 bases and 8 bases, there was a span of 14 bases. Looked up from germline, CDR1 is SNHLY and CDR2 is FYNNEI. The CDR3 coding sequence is TGTGCCAGCACGCTCGGGGTGGGCGGCTACACCTTC. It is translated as CASTLGVGGYTF. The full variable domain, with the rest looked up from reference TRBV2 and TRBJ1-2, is EPEVTQTPSHQVTQMGQEVILRCVPISNHLYFYWYRQILGQKVEFLVSFYNNEISEKSEIFDDQFSVERPDGSNFTLKIRSTKLEDSAMYFCASTLGVGGYTFGSGTRLTVV.

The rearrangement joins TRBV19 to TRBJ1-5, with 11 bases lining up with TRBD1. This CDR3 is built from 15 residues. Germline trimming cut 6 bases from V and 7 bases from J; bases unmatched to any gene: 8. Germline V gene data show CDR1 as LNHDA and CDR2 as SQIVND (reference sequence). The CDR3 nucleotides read TGTGCCAGTAGGAGGGGACAGGGGGTAAGGCAGCCCCAGCATTTT. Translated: CASRRGQGVRQPQHF.

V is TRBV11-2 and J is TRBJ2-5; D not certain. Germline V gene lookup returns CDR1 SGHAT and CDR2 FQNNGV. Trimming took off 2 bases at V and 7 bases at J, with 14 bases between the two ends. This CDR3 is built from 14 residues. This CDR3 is CASSLIATTGTQYF. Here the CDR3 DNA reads TGTGCCAGCAGCTTAATCGCCACGACGGGGACCCAGTACTTC.

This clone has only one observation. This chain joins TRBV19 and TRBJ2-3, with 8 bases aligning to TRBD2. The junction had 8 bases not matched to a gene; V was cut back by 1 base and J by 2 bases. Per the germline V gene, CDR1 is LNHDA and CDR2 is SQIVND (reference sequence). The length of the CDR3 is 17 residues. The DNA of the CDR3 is TGTGCCAGTAGTATAGTAGGTAGCGGGGCCTCCACAGATACGCAGTATTTT. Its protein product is CASSIVGSGASTDTQYF. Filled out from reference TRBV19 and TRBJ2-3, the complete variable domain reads DGGITQSPKYLFRKEGQNVTLSCEQNLNHDAMYWYRQDPGQGLRLIYYSQIVNDFQKGDIAEGYSVSREKKESFPLTVTSAQKNPTAFYLCASSIVGSGASTDTQYFGPGTRLTVL.

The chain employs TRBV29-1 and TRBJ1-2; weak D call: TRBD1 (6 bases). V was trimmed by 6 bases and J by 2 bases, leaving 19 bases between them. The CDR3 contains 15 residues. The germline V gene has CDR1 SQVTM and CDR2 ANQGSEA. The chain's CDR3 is CSVATWTATNYGYTF. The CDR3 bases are TGCAGCGTCGCGACCTGGACAGCCACAAACTATGGCTACACCTTC.

The CDR3 coding sequence is TGTGCCAGCAGTAGTACAGGGGTCGGGGAGCAGTACTTC. It yields the protein CASSSTGVGEQYF. This rearrangement joins TRBV7-9 to TRBJ2-7, with 7 bases that match TRBD1. The ends lost 6 bases at V and 7 bases at J; junction bases unmatched: 9. The CDR3 loop spans 13 amino acids. CDR1 and CDR2 from the germline V gene are SEHNR and FQNEAQ (reference sequence). Variable domain in full (rest from reference TRBV7-9 and TRBJ2-7): DTGVSQNPRHKITKRGQNVTFRCDPISEHNRLYWYRQTLGQGPEFLTYFQNEAQLEKSRLLSDRFSAERPKGSFSTLEIQRTEQGDSAMYLCASSSTGVGEQYFGPGTRLTVT.

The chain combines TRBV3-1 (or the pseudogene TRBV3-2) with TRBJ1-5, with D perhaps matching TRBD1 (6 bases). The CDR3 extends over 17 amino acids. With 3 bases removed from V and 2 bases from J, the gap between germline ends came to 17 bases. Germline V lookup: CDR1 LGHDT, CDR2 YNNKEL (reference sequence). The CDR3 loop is CASSQEPGTYRNQPQHF. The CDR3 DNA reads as TGTGCCAGCAGCCAGGAGCCCGGGACATATCGCAATCAGCCCCAGCATTTT.

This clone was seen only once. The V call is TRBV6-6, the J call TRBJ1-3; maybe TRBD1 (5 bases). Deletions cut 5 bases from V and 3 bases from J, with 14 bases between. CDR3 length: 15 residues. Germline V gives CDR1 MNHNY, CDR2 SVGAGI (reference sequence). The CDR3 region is CASSEAGLYGNTIYF. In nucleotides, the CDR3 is TGTGCCAGCAGTGAGGCAGGGTTGTATGGAAACACCATATATTTT.

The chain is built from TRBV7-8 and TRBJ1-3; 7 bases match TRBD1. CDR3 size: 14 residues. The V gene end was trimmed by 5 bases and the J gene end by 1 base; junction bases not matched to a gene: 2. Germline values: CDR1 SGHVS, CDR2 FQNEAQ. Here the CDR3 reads CASSLTGSGNTIYF. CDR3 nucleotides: TGTGCCAGCAGCCTGACAGGGTCTGGAAACACCATATATTTT. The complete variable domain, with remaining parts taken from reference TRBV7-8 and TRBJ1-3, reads GAGVSQSPRYKVAKRGQDVALRCDPISGHVSLFWYQQALGQGPEFLTYFQNEAQLDKSGLPSDRFFAERPEGSVSTLKIQRTQQEDSAVYLCASSLTGSGNTIYFGEGSWLTVV.

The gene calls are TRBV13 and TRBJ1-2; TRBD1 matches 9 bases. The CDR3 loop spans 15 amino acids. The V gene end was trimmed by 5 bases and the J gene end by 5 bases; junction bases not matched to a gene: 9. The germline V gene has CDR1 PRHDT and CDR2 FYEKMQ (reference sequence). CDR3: CASSTPGTGRYGYTF. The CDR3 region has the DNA TGTGCCAGCAGCACCCCCGGGACAGGGAGATATGGCTACACCTTC.

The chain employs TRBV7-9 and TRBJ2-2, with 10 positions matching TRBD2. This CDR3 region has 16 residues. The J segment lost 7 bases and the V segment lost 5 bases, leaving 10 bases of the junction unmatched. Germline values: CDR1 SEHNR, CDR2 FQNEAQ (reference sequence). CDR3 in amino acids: CASSLPPGLAIGELFF. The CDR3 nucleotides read TGTGCCAGCAGCCTACCACCGGGACTAGCGATCGGGGAGCTGTTTTTT.

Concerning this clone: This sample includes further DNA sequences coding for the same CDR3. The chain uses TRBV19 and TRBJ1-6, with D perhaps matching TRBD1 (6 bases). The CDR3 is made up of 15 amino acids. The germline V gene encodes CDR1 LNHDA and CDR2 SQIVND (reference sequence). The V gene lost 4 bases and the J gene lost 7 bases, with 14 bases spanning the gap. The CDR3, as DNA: TGTGCCAGTAGTACCCGAACAGGGAACAATTCACCCCTCCACTTT. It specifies CASSTRTGNNSPLHF.

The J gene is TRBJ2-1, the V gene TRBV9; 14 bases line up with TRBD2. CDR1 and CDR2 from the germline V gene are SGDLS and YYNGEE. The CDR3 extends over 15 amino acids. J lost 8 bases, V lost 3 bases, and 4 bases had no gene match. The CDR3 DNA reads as TGTGCCAGCAGCGAAGCGGGACTAGCGGGAGATGAGCAGTTCTTC. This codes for CASSEAGLAGDEQFF.

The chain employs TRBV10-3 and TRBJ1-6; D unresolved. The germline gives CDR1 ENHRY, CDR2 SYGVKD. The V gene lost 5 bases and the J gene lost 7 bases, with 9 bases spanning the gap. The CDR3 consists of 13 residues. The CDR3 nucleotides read TGTGCCATCAGTAATGATCGGAATTCACCCCTCCACTTT. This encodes CAISNDRNSPLHF.

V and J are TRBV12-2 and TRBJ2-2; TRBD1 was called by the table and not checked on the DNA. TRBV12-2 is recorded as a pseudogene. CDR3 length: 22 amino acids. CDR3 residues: CASRLGQNTDRGPRGNTGELFF. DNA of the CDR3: TGTGCAAGTCGCTTAGGACAAAATACGGATCGGGGACCCAGGGGGAACACCGGGGAGCTGTTTTTT.

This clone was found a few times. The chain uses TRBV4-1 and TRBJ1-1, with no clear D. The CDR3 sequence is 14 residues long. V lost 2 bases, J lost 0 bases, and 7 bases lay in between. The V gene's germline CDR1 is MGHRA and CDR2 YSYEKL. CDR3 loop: CASSQFRLNTEAFF. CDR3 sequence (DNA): TGCGCCAGCAGCCAATTTAGATTGAACACTGAAGCTTTCTTT.

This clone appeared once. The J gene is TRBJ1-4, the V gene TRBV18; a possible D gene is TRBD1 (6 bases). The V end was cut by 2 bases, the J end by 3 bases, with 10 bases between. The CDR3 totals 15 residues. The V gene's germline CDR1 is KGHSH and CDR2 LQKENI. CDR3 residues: CASSPTGRANEKLFF. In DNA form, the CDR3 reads TGTGCCAGCTCACCAACAGGGCGGGCTAATGAAAAACTGTTTTTT.

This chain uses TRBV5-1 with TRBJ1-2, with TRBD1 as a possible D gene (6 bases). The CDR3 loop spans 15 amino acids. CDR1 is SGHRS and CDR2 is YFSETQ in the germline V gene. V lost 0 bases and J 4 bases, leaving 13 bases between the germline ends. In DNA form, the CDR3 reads TGCGCCAGCAGCTTGGAGGGCTCCAGGGGCTATGGCTACACCTTC. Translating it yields CASSLEGSRGYGYTF. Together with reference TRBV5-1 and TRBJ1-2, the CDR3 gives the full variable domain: KAGVTQTPRYLIKTRGQQVTLSCSPISGHRSVSWYQQTPGQGLQFLFEYFSETQRNKGNFPGRFSGRQFSNSRSEMNVSTLELGDSALYLCASSLEGSRGYGYTFGSGTRLTVV.